This TCR beta chain was identified during a study of identical twins. This CDR3 has 17 amino acids. Germline V gene lookup returns CDR1 SGHAT and CDR2 FQNNGV. Between the trimmed V and J ends, which lost 4 bases and 5 bases, there was a span of 20 bases. This clonotype has a count of ten or more. TCRdb independently ran MiXCR on the 5' RACE reads; one entry per CDR3 protein. The repertoire holds about 100,000 distinct CDR3 sequences, with 5.9% as singletons. The TCR originated in a woman in her 50s in good health. The V call is TRBV11-2, the J call TRBJ2-2, with a possible D match to TRBD1 (6 bases). Sequencing was carried out using memory T cells sorted from blood. The CDR3 spells CASSSFLGQIGTGELFF. The CDR3 bases are TGTGCCAGCAGCTCCTTCCTCGGACAGATAGGGACCGGGGAGCTGTTTTTT.